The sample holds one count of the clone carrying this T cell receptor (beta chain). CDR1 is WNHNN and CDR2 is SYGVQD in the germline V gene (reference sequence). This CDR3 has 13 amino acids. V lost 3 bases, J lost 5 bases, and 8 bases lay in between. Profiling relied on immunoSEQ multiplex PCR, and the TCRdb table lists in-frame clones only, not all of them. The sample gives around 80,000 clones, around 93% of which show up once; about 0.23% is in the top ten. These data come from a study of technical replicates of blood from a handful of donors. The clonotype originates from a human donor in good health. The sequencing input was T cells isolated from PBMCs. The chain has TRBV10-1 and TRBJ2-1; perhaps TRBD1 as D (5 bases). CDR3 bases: TGCGCCAGCAGTGAAAGGGGTGACAATGAGCAGTTCTTC. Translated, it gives CASSERGDNEQFF.